This record concerns one T cell receptor beta chain sequence. Its target is not known. Donors had nominal health at sampling but likely had unrecorded immune exposures. This specimen belongs to a study of cytomegalovirus exposure and HLA in healthy donors. Study results and limitations: TCR beta V- and J-gene trimming, according to a later analysis, was linked to a missense DCLRE1C variant. A later analysis found TCR association rates differed by HLA locus, highest for DRB1 and lowest for HLA-C. Among CMV-associated TCR beta chains, most appeared HLA-restricted in a later analysis.

The PCR had 60 Vbeta and 13 Jbeta primers. Sequencing used immunoSEQ multiplex PCR; TCRdb keeps in-frame clones, though not all of them. The data contain under 200,000 clones, roughly four fifths of them singletons. In germline, CDR1 is SNHLY, CDR2 FYNNEI. The CDR3 loop spans 18 amino acids. V dropped 4 bases and J dropped 4; count of bases not matched to a gene: 7. The specimen was PBMCs. The chain employs TRBV2 and TRBJ2-1; 16 positions match TRBD2. The TCR originated in a man aged 50-59 years in good health and CMV-seropositive. CDR3 residues: CASSVGLAGGSGYNEQFF. The CDR3 DNA reads as TGTGCCAGCAGTGTGGGACTAGCGGGAGGGTCGGGTTACAATGAGCAGTTCTTC. The full variable domain, its missing parts supplied by reference TRBV2 and TRBJ2-1, is EPEVTQTPSHQVTQMGQEVILRCVPISNHLYFYWYRQILGQKVEFLVSFYNNEISEKSEIFDDQFSVERPDGSNFTLKIRSTKLEDSAMYFCASSVGLAGGSGYNEQFFGPGTRLTVL.